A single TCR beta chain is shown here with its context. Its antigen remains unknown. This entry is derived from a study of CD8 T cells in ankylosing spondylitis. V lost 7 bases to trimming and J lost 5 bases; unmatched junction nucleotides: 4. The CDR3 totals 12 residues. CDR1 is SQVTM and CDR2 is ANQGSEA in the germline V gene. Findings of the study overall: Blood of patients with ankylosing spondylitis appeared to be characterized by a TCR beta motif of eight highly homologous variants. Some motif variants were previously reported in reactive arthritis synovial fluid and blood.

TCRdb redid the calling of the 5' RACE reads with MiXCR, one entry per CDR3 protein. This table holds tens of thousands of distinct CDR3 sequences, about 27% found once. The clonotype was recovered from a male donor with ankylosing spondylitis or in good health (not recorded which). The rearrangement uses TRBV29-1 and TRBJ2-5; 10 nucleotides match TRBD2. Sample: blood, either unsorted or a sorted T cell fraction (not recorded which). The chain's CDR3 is CSGKRGGETQYF. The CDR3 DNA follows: TGCAGCGGCAAGCGGGGGGGTGAGACCCAGTACTTC.